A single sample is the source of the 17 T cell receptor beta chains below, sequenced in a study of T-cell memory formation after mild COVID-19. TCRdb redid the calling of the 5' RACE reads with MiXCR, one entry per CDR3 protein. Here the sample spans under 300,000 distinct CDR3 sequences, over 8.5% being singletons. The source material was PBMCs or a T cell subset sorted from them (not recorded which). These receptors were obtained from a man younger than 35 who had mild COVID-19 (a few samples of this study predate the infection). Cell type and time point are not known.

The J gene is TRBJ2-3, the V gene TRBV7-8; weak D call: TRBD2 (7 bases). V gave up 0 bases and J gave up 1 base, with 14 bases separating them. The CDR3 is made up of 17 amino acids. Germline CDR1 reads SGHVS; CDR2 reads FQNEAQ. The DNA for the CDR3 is TGTGCCAGCAGCTTAGCGGGACGGGGGGCGGGCACAGATACGCAGTATTTT. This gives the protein CASSLAGRGAGTDTQYF.

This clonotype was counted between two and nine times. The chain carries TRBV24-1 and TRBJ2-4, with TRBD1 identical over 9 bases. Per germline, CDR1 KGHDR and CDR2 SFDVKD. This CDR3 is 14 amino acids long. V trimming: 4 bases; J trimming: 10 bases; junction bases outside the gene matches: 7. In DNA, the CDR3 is TGTGCCACCAGTGAACCCGGACAGGGGAGGATTCAGTACTTC. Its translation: CATSEPGQGRIQYF.

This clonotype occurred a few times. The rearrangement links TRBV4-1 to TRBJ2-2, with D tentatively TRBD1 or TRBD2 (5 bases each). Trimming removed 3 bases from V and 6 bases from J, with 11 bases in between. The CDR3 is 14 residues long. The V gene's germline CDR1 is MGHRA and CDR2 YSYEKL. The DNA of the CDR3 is TGCGCCAGCAGCCAGGGACCGAGCCCCGGGGAGCTGTTTTTT. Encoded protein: CASSQGPSPGELFF.

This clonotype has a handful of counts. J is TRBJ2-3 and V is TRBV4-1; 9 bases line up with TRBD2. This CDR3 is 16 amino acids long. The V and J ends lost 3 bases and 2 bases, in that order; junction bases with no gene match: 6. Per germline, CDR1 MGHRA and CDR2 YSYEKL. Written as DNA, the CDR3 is TGCGCCAGCAGCCACCCGACTAGCGGAGTCACAGATACGCAGTATTTT. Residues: CASSHPTSGVTDTQYF.

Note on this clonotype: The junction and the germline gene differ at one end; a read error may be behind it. The CDR3 spells CSARQETSEKLFF. In DNA form, the CDR3 reads TGCAGTGCTAGACAGGAGACTAGTGAAAAACTGTTTTTT. The J gene is TRBJ1-4, the V gene TRBV20-1; D gene unclear. Germline V gene lookup returns CDR1 DFQATT and CDR2 SNEGSKA (reference sequence). This CDR3 contains 13 residues.

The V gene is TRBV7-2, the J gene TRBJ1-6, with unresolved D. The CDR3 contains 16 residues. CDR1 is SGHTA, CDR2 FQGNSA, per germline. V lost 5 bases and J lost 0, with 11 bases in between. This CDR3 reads CASSPSDNSYNSPLHF. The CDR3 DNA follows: TGTGCCAGCAGCCCCTCTGACAACTCCTATAATTCACCCCTCCACTTT.

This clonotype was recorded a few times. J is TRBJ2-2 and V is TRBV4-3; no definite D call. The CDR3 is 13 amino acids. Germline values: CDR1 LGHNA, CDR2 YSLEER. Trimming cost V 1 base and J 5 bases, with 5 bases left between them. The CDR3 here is CASSQVPTGELFF. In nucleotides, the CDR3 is TGCGCCAGCAGCCAAGTTCCGACCGGGGAGCTGTTTTTT.

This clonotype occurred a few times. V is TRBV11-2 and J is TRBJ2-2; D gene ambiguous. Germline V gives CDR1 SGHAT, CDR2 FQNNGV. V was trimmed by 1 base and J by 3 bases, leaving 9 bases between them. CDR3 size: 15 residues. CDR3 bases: TGTGCCAGCAGCTTAGTTGGCCCCTACACCGGGGAGCTGTTTTTT. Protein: CASSLVGPYTGELFF. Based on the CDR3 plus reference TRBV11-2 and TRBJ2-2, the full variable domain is EAGVAQSPRYKIIEKRQSVAFWCNPISGHATLYWYQQILGQGPKLLIQFQNNGVVDDSQLPKDRFSAERLKGVDSTLKIQPAKLEDSAVYLCASSLVGPYTGELFFGEGSRLTVL.

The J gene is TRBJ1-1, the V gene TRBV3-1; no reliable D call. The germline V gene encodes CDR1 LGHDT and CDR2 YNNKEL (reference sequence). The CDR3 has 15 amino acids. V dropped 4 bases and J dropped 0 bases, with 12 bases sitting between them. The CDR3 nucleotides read TGTGCCAGCAGCCTAAACCCAGGAATGAACACTGAAGCTTTCTTT. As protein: CASSLNPGMNTEAFF.

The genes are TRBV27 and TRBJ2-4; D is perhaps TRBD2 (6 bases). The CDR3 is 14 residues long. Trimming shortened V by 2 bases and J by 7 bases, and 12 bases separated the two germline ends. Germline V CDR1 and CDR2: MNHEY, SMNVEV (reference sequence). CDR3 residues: CASSLALRGNIQYF. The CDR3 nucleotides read TGTGCCAGCAGTTTAGCTCTCCGGGGGAACATTCAGTACTTC.

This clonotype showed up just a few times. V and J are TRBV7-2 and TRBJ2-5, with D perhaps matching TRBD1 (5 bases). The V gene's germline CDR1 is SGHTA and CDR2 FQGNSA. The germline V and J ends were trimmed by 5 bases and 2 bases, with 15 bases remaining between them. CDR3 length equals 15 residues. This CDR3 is CASSHGRGWQETQYF. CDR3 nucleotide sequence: TGTGCCAGCAGCCACGGAAGGGGTTGGCAAGAGACCCAGTACTTC.

The DNA for the CDR3 is TGTGCCAGCAGTTCCGGGGCCCCGGGTGAGCAGTTCTTC. It codes for CASSSGAPGEQFF. The chain combines TRBV12-3 or TRBV12-4 with TRBJ2-1; either TRBD1 or TRBD2 may supply D (5 bases each). Trimming removed 4 bases at V and 9 bases at J, with 13 bases between. This CDR3 comprises 13 residues.

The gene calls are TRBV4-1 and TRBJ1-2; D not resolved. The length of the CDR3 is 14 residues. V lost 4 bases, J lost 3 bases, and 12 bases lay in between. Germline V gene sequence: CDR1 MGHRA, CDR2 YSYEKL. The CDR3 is CASSRLWFDYGYTF. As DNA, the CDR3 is TGCGCCAGCAGCCGCCTCTGGTTTGACTATGGCTACACCTTC.

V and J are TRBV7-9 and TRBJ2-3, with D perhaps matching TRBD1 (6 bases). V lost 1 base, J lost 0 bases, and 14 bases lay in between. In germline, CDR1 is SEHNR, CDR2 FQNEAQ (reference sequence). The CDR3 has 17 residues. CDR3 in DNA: TGTGCCAGCAGCTTAGAAAATATGGACAGAAGCACAGATACGCAGTATTTT. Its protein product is CASSLENMDRSTDTQYF.

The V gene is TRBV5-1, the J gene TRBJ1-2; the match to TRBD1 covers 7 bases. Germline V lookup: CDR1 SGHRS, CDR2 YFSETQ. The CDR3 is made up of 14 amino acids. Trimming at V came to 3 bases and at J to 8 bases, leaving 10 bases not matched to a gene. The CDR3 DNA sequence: TGCGCCAGCAGCTCCGCCGGGACAGCGACCGGCTACACCTTC. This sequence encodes CASSSAGTATGYTF.

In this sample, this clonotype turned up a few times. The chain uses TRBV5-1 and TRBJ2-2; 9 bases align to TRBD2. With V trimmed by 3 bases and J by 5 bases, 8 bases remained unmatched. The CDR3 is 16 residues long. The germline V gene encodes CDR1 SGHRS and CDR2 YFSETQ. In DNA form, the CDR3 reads TGCGCCAGCAGCTCTACTAGCGGGTCGTATACCGGGGAGCTGTTTTTT. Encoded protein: CASSSTSGSYTGELFF.

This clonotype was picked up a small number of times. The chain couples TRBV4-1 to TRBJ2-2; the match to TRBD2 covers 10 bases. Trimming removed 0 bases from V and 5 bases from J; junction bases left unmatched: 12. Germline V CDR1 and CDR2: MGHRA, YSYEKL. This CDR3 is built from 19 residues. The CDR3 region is CASSQESGSGGVKTGELFF. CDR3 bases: TGCGCCAGCAGCCAAGAATCCGGCAGCGGGGGGGTGAAGACCGGGGAGCTGTTTTTT.